These 21 T cell receptor beta chains came from one sample sequenced in a study of blood T cell repertoires in COVID-19. The assay was immunoSEQ multiplex PCR, and TCRdb's table has in-frame clones only and misses some. This sample has around 95,000 clones; about 80% occur once, and the top ten carry roughly 12%. Sequences were obtained from peripheral blood. The origin of the receptors is a woman in her 70s with acute or convalescent COVID-19.

The CDR3 reads CASSLVVSRDTEAFF. DNA for the CDR3: TGTGCCAGCAGCTTGGTAGTAAGCCGGGACACTGAAGCTTTCTTT. The V call is TRBV5-8, the J call TRBJ1-1; the D is unclear. From germline, CDR1 is SGHTS and CDR2 YDEGEE. Trimming shortened V by 0 bases and J by 3 bases, and 12 bases separated the two germline ends. The CDR3 has 15 amino acids.

This chain joins TRBV6-5 and TRBJ2-7; 10 bases match TRBD1. The V gene's germline CDR1 is MNHEY and CDR2 SVGAGI. The trim removed 6 bases at V and 2 bases at J, leaving 7 bases unmatched. CDR3 length: 15 amino acids. CDR3 sequence: CASRYRGQGAYEQYV. The CDR3 DNA is TGTGCCAGCAGGTACCGAGGACAGGGGGCCTACGAGCAGTACGTC.

The chain has TRBV4-3 and TRBJ1-4, with D possibly matching TRBD1 (6 bases). This CDR3 is 18 amino acids long. V lost 4 bases and J lost 0, with 18 bases in between. The germline V gene encodes CDR1 LGHNA and CDR2 YSLEER. The chain's CDR3 is CASSLQPDSPATNEKLFF. The DNA of the CDR3 is TGCGCCAGCAGCCTCCAACCGGACAGTCCTGCAACTAATGAAAAACTGTTTTTT.

This clone was detected once. This sequence joins TRBV11-2 and TRBJ1-1; D unclear. The germline gives CDR1 SGHAT, CDR2 FQNNGV. V shed 5 bases and J shed 0 bases, with 10 bases lying between them. CDR3 length equals 14 residues. The DNA of the CDR3 is TGTGCCAGCAGCCCCCTCTTTTTGAACACTGAAGCTTTCTTT. Translated, it gives CASSPLFLNTEAFF.

The chain employs TRBV6-2 or TRBV6-3 and TRBJ2-3; 14 bases map to TRBD2. Germline V lookup: CDR1 MNHEY, CDR2 SVGEGT. This CDR3 spans 16 amino acids. J gave up 10 bases and V 4 bases, and 10 bases lay outside the gene matches. CDR3 nucleotides: TGTGCCAGCAGTTCGCGACTAGCGGGGGGGCCGGGGGCGCAGTATTTT. It translates to CASSSRLAGGPGAQYF.

This chain uses TRBV18 with TRBJ1-4; 9 bases are a match to TRBD1. Germline V gene data show CDR1 as KGHSH and CDR2 as LQKENI. With V trimmed by 6 bases and J by 8 bases, 7 bases remained unmatched. The CDR3 consists of 14 residues. The CDR3 region is CASSAGTGLEKLFF. In DNA, the CDR3 is TGTGCCAGCTCGGCCGGGACAGGGCTAGAAAAACTGTTTTTT.

The V and J genes are TRBV5-4 and TRBJ1-3; TRBD1 aligns across 7 bases. The germline V gene encodes CDR1 SGHNT and CDR2 YYREEE (reference sequence). This CDR3 is 14 amino acids long. V lost 7 bases and J lost 0; bases outside the gene matches: 4. CDR3 loop: CASADRNSGNTIYF. CDR3 in DNA: TGTGCCAGCGCGGACAGGAACTCTGGAAACACCATATATTTT.

This clone appeared a single time. This sequence joins TRBV7-9 and TRBJ2-7; D is perhaps TRBD1 (6 bases). The CDR3 is 13 amino acids. CDR1 SEHNR and CDR2 FQNEAQ come from the germline V gene (reference sequence). V lost 5 bases, J lost 5 bases, and 13 bases lay in between. The CDR3 loop is CASSPRGPDEQYF. For the CDR3, the DNA is TGTGCCAGCAGCCCCAGGGGTCCCGACGAGCAGTACTTC.

The chain employs TRBV19 and TRBJ2-2, with 9 bases identical to TRBD1. The CDR3 runs to 16 residues. Germline values: CDR1 LNHDA, CDR2 SQIVND (reference sequence). V lost 5 bases and J lost 3; bases outside the gene matches: 7. The CDR3 region is CASSPLDRGDTGELFF. CDR3 DNA: TGTGCCAGTAGTCCCCTGGACAGGGGAGACACCGGGGAGCTGTTTTTT.

This clone turned up a few times. CDR3 in DNA: TGTGCCAGCAGGTCGACAGGCACCGCTTCACCCCTCCACTTT. Translation: CASRSTGTASPLHF. V and J are TRBV2 and TRBJ1-6, with a weak D call TRBD1 (6 bases). Trimming pared 6 bases from V and 9 bases from J, leaving 15 bases between. This CDR3 has 14 amino acids. CDR1 is SNHLY, CDR2 FYNNEI, per germline.

This chain uses TRBV4-2 with TRBJ1-4; D is ambiguous. Germline CDR1 is LGHNA and CDR2 is YNFKEQ. Trimming took 0 bases from V and 3 from J, leaving 5 bases between them. The CDR3 totals 14 residues. CDR3 loop: CASSQDGPNEKLFF. In DNA, the CDR3 is TGTGCCAGCAGCCAAGATGGGCCTAATGAAAAACTGTTTTTT.

The chain uses TRBV24-1 and TRBJ1-5; D ambiguous. This CDR3 has 14 amino acids. Germline values: CDR1 KGHDR, CDR2 SFDVKD. V gave up 4 bases and J gave up 5 bases, with 11 bases separating them. The chain's CDR3 is CATSDGFTDQPQHF. The CDR3 coding sequence is TGTGCCACCAGTGACGGATTCACAGATCAGCCCCAGCATTTT.

This clone was detected once. V usage is TRBV2 and J usage is TRBJ2-7; D possibly corresponds to TRBD1 (6 bases). V was shortened by 6 bases and J by 1 base, with 13 bases between the two germline ends. The CDR3 spans 14 residues. CDR1 and CDR2 (germline): SNHLY, FYNNEI. This chain's CDR3 is CASRRTDLSYEQYV. The CDR3 DNA reads as TGTGCCAGCAGAAGGACAGACTTGTCCTACGAGCAGTACGTC.

The V call is TRBV6-2 or TRBV6-3, the J call TRBJ1-1, with D hard to call. CDR1 and CDR2 (germline): MNHEY, SVGEGT. V was shortened by 5 bases and J by 9 bases, with 16 bases between the two germline ends. The CDR3 sequence is 13 residues long. This CDR3 reads CASSRDLPRKAFF. CDR3 in DNA: TGTGCCAGCAGTAGAGACCTCCCGAGGAAAGCTTTCTTT.

The rearrangement joins TRBV28 to TRBJ1-1, with D perhaps TRBD1 (5 bases). The V gene's germline CDR1 is MDHEN and CDR2 SYDVKM. CDR3 length: 15 amino acids. Trimming removed 5 bases from V and 1 base from J, with 14 bases in between. The CDR3 here is CASSQIPQGNTEAFF. CDR3 in DNA: TGTGCCAGCAGTCAAATACCCCAGGGGAACACTGAAGCTTTCTTT.

As DNA, the CDR3 is TGTGCCAGCAGCTTTTCGGGGGGGCCGAACAATGAGCAGTTCTTC. It codes for CASSFSGGPNNEQFF. The J gene is TRBJ2-1, the V gene TRBV7-2; 8 bases map to TRBD2. CDR3 length: 15 amino acids. Germline CDR1 SGHTA, CDR2 FQGNSA. The V gene end was trimmed by 3 bases and the J gene end by 5 bases; junction bases not matched to a gene: 6.

V and J are TRBV7-2 and TRBJ2-3, with D maybe TRBD2 (6 bases). This CDR3 contains 14 residues. V lost 2 bases and J 6 bases, leaving 12 bases between the germline ends. CDR1 is SGHTA and CDR2 is FQGNSA in the germline V gene. CDR3 amino acids: CASSLLSGGDTQYF. Written as DNA, the CDR3 is TGTGCCAGCAGCTTATTATCCGGAGGGGATACGCAGTATTTT.

This clone was seen a single time. The rearrangement links TRBV29-1 to TRBJ2-4, with D tentatively TRBD2 (5 bases). The CDR3 is made up of 14 amino acids. V was cut by 4 bases and J by 2 bases, with 12 bases left in between. Germline lookup yields CDR1 SQVTM and CDR2 ANQGSEA. CDR3 in amino acids: CSVVSGETKNIQYF. CDR3 nucleotide sequence: TGCAGCGTTGTATCCGGGGAAACCAAAAACATTCAGTACTTC.

DNA of the CDR3: TGTGCCAGCAGCGTTTTGGGACTAAGAACAGATACGCAGTATTTT. Protein sequence: CASSVLGLRTDTQYF. The rearrangement joins TRBV9 to TRBJ2-3, with 7 bases fitting TRBD2. The ends lost 2 bases at V and 3 bases at J; junction bases unmatched: 6. The germline V gene encodes CDR1 SGDLS and CDR2 YYNGEE. This CDR3 contains 15 residues.

This clone came up a few times. V gene TRBV28 combines with J gene TRBJ1-2, with D unresolved. The CDR3 runs 15 residues. Germline V CDR1 and CDR2: MDHEN, SYDVKM. V was trimmed by 6 bases and J by 2 bases, leaving 16 bases between them. CDR3 sequence: CASSSGLLLNYGYTF. In DNA, the CDR3 is TGTGCCAGCAGCAGCGGGCTCTTGTTGAACTATGGCTACACCTTC.

V and J are TRBV28 and TRBJ2-1; 11 bases line up with TRBD2. V was pared by 5 bases and J by 8 bases, with 8 bases of the junction left unmatched. CDR3 length equals 15 residues. CDR1 and CDR2 (germline): MDHEN, SYDVKM. The CDR3 protein is CASSLTGTSGDEQFF. The CDR3 DNA is TGTGCCAGCAGTCTAACTGGGACTAGCGGAGATGAGCAGTTCTTC.